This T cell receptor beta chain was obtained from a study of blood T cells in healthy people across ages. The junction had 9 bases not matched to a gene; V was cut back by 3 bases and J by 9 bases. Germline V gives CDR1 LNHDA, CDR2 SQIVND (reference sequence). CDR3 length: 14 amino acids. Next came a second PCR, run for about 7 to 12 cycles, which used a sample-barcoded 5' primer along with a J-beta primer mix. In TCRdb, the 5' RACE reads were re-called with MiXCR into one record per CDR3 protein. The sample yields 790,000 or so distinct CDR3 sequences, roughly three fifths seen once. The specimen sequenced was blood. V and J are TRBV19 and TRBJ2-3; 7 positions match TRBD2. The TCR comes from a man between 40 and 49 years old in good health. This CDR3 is CASSMIDSTSTQYF. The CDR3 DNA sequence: TGTGCCAGTAGTATGATCGACTCGACTAGCACGCAGTATTTT.